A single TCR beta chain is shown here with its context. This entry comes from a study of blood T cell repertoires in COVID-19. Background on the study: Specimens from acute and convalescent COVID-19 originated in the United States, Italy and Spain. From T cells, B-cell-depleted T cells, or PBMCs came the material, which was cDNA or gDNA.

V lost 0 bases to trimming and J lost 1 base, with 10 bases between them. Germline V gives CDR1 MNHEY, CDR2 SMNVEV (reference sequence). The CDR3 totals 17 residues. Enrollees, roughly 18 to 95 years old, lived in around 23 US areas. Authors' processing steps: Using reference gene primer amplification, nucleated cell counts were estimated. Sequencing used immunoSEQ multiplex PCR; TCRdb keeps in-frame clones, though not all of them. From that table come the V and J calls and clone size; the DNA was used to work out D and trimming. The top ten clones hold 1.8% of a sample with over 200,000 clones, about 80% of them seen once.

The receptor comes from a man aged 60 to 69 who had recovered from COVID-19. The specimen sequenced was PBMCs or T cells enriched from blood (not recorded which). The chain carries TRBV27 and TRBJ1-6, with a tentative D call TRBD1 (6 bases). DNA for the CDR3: TGTGCCAGCAGTTTATCCAGCAGGGGTTCCTATAATTCACCCCTCCACTTT. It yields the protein CASSLSSRGSYNSPLHF.